Listed here are 27 T cell receptor beta chains from one sample, sequenced in a study of T cells after yellow fever vaccination. A single record per CDR3 protein comes from TCRdb applying MiXCR to the 5' RACE reads. The table has more than 35,000 distinct CDR3 sequences, 6% to 7% seen once; the top ten hold around 16%. The source was CD8+ T cells not binding an NS4B(214-222) dextramer, sorted from PBMCs, collected 45 days after the yellow fever booster vaccination. Source of these receptors: a man aged 25 to 40 who received the YFV17D yellow fever vaccine.

Ten or more counts support this clonotype. The chain has TRBV27 and TRBJ2-7; tentatively, D is TRBD1 (6 bases). The CDR3 covers 13 residues. The germline gives CDR1 MNHEY, CDR2 SMNVEV (reference sequence). Trimming took 7 bases from V and 1 from J, leaving 11 bases between them. CDR3: CASTRGGSYEQYF. DNA of the CDR3: TGTGCCAGCACCAGAGGGGGTTCCTACGAGCAGTACTTC.

The rearrangement links TRBV7-9 to TRBJ2-7; D gene uncertain. The germline V gene encodes CDR1 SEHNR and CDR2 FQNEAQ (reference sequence). The CDR3 covers 13 residues. Deletions cut 4 bases from V and 2 bases from J, with 9 bases between. The CDR3: CASSYPTTYEQYF. Here the CDR3 DNA reads TGTGCCAGCAGCTACCCGACGACCTACGAGCAGTACTTC.

This clonotype appeared many times. The genes are TRBV2 and TRBJ1-1, with D perhaps TRBD1 (5 bases). V lost 4 bases, J lost 6 bases, and 12 bases lay in between. Germline V gives CDR1 SNHLY, CDR2 FYNNEI. This CDR3 has 13 amino acids. The CDR3 DNA is TGTGCCAGCAGTGTTACAGGATACCCTGAAGCTTTCTTT. Its protein product is CASSVTGYPEAFF.

In this sample, this clonotype turned up many times. This chain connects TRBV27 to TRBJ2-5; 12 bases fit TRBD2. The V gene end was trimmed by 5 bases and the J gene end by 7 bases; junction bases not matched to a gene: 11. The germline gives CDR1 MNHEY, CDR2 SMNVEV (reference sequence). The CDR3 sequence is 16 residues long. The CDR3 is CASSQWTSGNKGTQYF. Here the CDR3 DNA reads TGTGCCAGCAGTCAATGGACTAGCGGGAACAAGGGGACCCAGTACTTC.

In this sample, this clonotype turned up many times. The CDR3 DNA reads as TGTGCCAGCAGCTTAGACCCCCACAATGAGCAGTTCTTC. Translating it yields CASSLDPHNEQFF. The chain has TRBV7-9 and TRBJ2-1; D remains ambiguous. Trimming shortened V by 1 base and J by 5 bases, and 6 bases separated the two germline ends. CDR1 and CDR2 from the germline V gene are SEHNR and FQNEAQ (reference sequence). CDR3 size: 13 residues. The full variable domain, in which reference TRBV7-9 and TRBJ2-1 provide the parts outside the CDR3, is DTGVSQNPRHKITKRGQNVTFRCDPISEHNRLYWYRQTLGQGPEFLTYFQNEAQLEKSRLLSDRFSAERPKGSFSTLEIQRTEQGDSAMYLCASSLDPHNEQFFGPGTRLTVL.

This clonotype was seen at least ten times. This chain links TRBV30 with TRBJ2-2; no definite D call. V lost 4 bases to trimming and J lost 5 bases, with 5 bases between them. This CDR3 comprises 11 residues. The V gene's germline CDR1 is GTSNPN and CDR2 SVGIG (reference sequence). CDR3 amino acids: CAWMGTGELFF. Here the CDR3 DNA reads TGTGCCTGGATGGGAACCGGGGAGCTGTTTTTT.

This clonotype was counted ten times or more. The V call is TRBV7-2, the J call TRBJ2-7, with 14 bases lining up with TRBD2. Trimming cost V 3 bases and J 6 bases; bases outside gene matches: 4. The CDR3 totals 15 residues. Per germline, CDR1 SGHTA and CDR2 FQGNSA. The CDR3 loop reads CASSLGLAGVPEQYF. The CDR3 region has the DNA TGTGCCAGCAGCTTGGGACTAGCGGGAGTCCCCGAGCAGTACTTC.

This clonotype has just a few counts. This chain connects TRBV7-6 to TRBJ2-2, with TRBD2 matching over 14 bases. Losses at the gene ends were 5 bases for V and 4 bases for J; bases not matched to a gene: 6. The CDR3 totals 17 residues. Germline CDR1 is SGHVS and CDR2 is FNYEAQ. The CDR3 nucleotides are TGTGCCAGCAGCAGACTAGCGGGAGGGCAGGGCACCGGGGAGCTGTTTTTT. Translation gives CASSRLAGGQGTGELFF.

This clonotype showed up many times. The V gene is TRBV12-3 or TRBV12-4, the J gene TRBJ2-1, with unresolved D. Trimming shortened V by 3 bases and J by 8 bases, and 5 bases separated the two germline ends. The CDR3 loop spans 11 amino acids. DNA for the CDR3: TGTGCCAGCAGTTTTGGTGATGAGCAGTTCTTC. Protein: CASSFGDEQFF.

This clonotype was picked up many times. V gene TRBV5-1 combines with J gene TRBJ2-2; 9 nucleotides line up with TRBD2. J lost 3 bases, V lost 4 bases, and 7 bases had no gene match. The germline V gene has CDR1 SGHRS and CDR2 YFSETQ. The CDR3 is 16 residues long. The CDR3 reads CASSSSGRGDTGELFF. The CDR3 DNA sequence: TGCGCCAGCAGCAGTAGCGGGAGAGGCGACACCGGGGAGCTGTTTTTT. The entire variable domain, with the rest obtained from reference TRBV5-1 and TRBJ2-2, is as follows: KAGVTQTPRYLIKTRGQQVTLSCSPISGHRSVSWYQQTPGQGLQFLFEYFSETQRNKGNFPGRFSGRQFSNSRSEMNVSTLELGDSALYLCASSSSGRGDTGELFFGEGSRLTVL.

This clonotype turned up a few times. The chain is built from TRBV5-6 and TRBJ2-2; no reliable D call. V was pared by 0 bases and J by 0 bases, with 15 bases between. CDR1 and CDR2 from the germline V gene are SGHDT and YYEEEE. The CDR3 consists of 18 residues. CDR3 residues: CASSLVKLGYANTGELFF. In DNA, the CDR3 is TGTGCCAGCAGCTTGGTAAAACTGGGTTACGCGAACACCGGGGAGCTGTTTTTT.

This clonotype appeared a few times. V usage is TRBV20-1 and J usage is TRBJ2-7; 9 positions match TRBD2. This CDR3 has 13 amino acids. Looked up from germline, CDR1 is DFQATT and CDR2 is SNEGSKA (reference sequence). Trimming removed 1 base from V and 3 bases from J; junction bases left unmatched: 1. The DNA for the CDR3 is TGCAGTGCTAGAGGGACTAGCGACTACGAGCAGTACTTC. It encodes CSARGTSDYEQYF.

The table lists this clonotype with many counts. This sequence joins TRBV6-1 and TRBJ2-1, with a weak D call TRBD1 (5 bases). The germline CDR1 and CDR2 sequences are MNHNS and SASEGT. This CDR3 contains 11 residues. Between the trimmed V and J ends, which lost 6 bases and 10 bases, there was a span of 10 bases. The CDR3 loop reads CASSASGEQFF. CDR3 nucleotides: TGTGCCAGCAGCGCGTCAGGGGAGCAGTTCTTC.

This clonotype was picked up many times. CDR3 nucleotide sequence: TGCGCCAGCAGCCCCCGACAGTTTTCAGAGACCCAGTACTTC. Its protein product is CASSPRQFSETQYF. The rearrangement links TRBV4-1 to TRBJ2-5; TRBD1 might be the D (5 bases). The germline CDR1 and CDR2 sequences are MGHRA and YSYEKL. The V and J ends lost 4 bases and 4 bases respectively, with 13 bases between them. The CDR3 loop spans 14 amino acids.

This clonotype was found many times. This chain uses TRBV11-2 with TRBJ2-2; 7 bases are a match to TRBD2. Per germline, CDR1 SGHAT and CDR2 FQNNGV. This CDR3 region has 14 residues. V dropped 7 bases and J dropped 7; count of bases not matched to a gene: 9. CDR3 sequence (DNA): TGTGCCAGCACCCCGGAGCCTAGCGGCGGGGAGCTGTTTTTT. This codes for CASTPEPSGGELFF.

The CDR3 loop is CASSLISGSRLGEQYF. CDR3 coding DNA: TGTGCCAGCAGCTTGATCAGCGGGAGCCGCCTGGGGGAGCAGTACTTC. The rearrangement links TRBV5-6 to TRBJ2-7; TRBD2 matches 8 bases. CDR1 and CDR2 from the germline V gene are SGHDT and YYEEEE. The J segment lost 7 bases and the V segment lost 1 base, leaving 13 bases of the junction unmatched. The CDR3 covers 16 residues.

V gene TRBV4-2 combines with J gene TRBJ2-1; maybe TRBD2 (6 bases). Trimming shortened V by 4 bases and J by 2 bases, and 12 bases separated the two germline ends. Germline CDR1 reads LGHNA; CDR2 reads YNFKEQ. The CDR3 totals 15 residues. CDR3 sequence reads: CASSPLGGTYNEQFF. The CDR3 nucleotides read TGTGCCAGCAGCCCTTTGGGAGGCACCTACAATGAGCAGTTCTTC.

This clonotype was found many times. The gene calls are TRBV27 and TRBJ2-1; 7 nucleotides align to TRBD2. V trimming: 8 bases; J trimming: 6 bases; junction bases outside the gene matches: 10. CDR3 size: 14 residues. CDR1 MNHEY and CDR2 SMNVEV come from the germline V gene (reference sequence). CDR3 nucleotides: TGTGCCAGCCACCCGGGAGGCACACTCAATGAGCAGTTCTTC. Its translation is CASHPGGTLNEQFF.

In its sample, this clonotype was seen many times. The chain combines TRBV6-1 with TRBJ1-4, with D unresolved. Trimming stripped 4 bases from V and 8 bases from J, with 14 bases between. The CDR3 contains 14 residues. Germline V gene data show CDR1 as MNHNS and CDR2 as SASEGT. The CDR3 bases are TGTGCCAGCAGTGGATCACGCTATGGGGAAAAACTGTTTTTT. Its protein is CASSGSRYGEKLFF.

On this clonotype itself: A much larger clone sits a single nucleotide away, making a read error possible. The rearrangement uses TRBV20-1 and TRBJ1-5; 9 positions match TRBD1. Germline assignment: CDR1 DFQATT and CDR2 SNEGSKA (reference sequence). The V segment lost 7 bases and the J segment 4 bases; nucleotides outside the gene matches: 8. This CDR3 has 14 residues. The CDR3 sequence is CSDRGQGGNQPQHF. As DNA, the CDR3 is TGCAGTGACCGGGGACAGGGAGGGAATCAGCCCCAGCATTTT.

This clonotype is medium-sized (0.01 to 0.1%) by share. The V call is TRBV29-1, the J call TRBJ2-6, with D hard to call. Germline lookup yields CDR1 SQVTM and CDR2 ANQGSEA. CDR3 size: 13 residues. The V and J ends lost 4 bases and 0 bases respectively, with 4 bases between them. CDR3: CSVARSGANVLTF. The CDR3 DNA reads as TGCAGCGTTGCCCGCTCTGGGGCCAACGTCCTGACTTTC.

The sample holds many counts of this clonotype. The genes are TRBV27 and TRBJ2-7; 11 bases fit TRBD2. The J segment lost 5 bases and the V segment lost 4 bases, leaving 7 bases of the junction unmatched. This CDR3 has 15 residues. Per the germline V gene, CDR1 is MNHEY and CDR2 is SMNVEV (reference sequence). CDR3 amino acids: CASSSVAGGGNEQYF. The CDR3 DNA follows: TGTGCCAGCAGTTCCGTAGCGGGAGGGGGCAACGAGCAGTACTTC.

Many counts were recorded for this clonotype. The chain couples TRBV7-9 to TRBJ2-7; D is unresolved. Looked up from germline, CDR1 is SEHNR and CDR2 is FQNEAQ (reference sequence). Trimming took off 0 bases at V and 0 bases at J, with 12 bases between the two ends. This CDR3 is built from 16 residues. CDR3 sequence (DNA): TGTGCCAGCAGCTTAGCGGTCGGATCGAGCTCCTACGAGCAGTACTTC. Its translation: CASSLAVGSSSYEQYF. Complete variable domain (other parts from reference TRBV7-9 and TRBJ2-7): DTGVSQNPRHKITKRGQNVTFRCDPISEHNRLYWYRQTLGQGPEFLTYFQNEAQLEKSRLLSDRFSAERPKGSFSTLEIQRTEQGDSAMYLCASSLAVGSSSYEQYFGPGTRLTVT.

This clonotype has ten or more counts. The chain is built from TRBV20-1 and TRBJ1-5; D call uncertain. CDR3 length: 12 amino acids. Trimming left V 3 bases short and J 4 bases short, with 7 bases between. CDR1 and CDR2 from the germline V gene are DFQATT and SNEGSKA (reference sequence). The CDR3 bases are TGCAGTGCTAGTCCGGAGAATCAGCCCCAGCATTTT. Residues: CSASPENQPQHF.

This clonotype has a count of ten or more. The CDR3 DNA reads as TGTGCCAGCAGCTTAGTGGGTACAACTTACGAGCAGTACTTC. Translating it yields CASSLVGTTYEQYF. This rearrangement joins TRBV7-9 to TRBJ2-7; D is undetermined. V was shortened by 1 base and J by 4 bases, with 11 bases between the two germline ends. The CDR3 covers 14 residues. CDR1 and CDR2 (germline): SEHNR, FQNEAQ (reference sequence).

This clonotype was seen only a few times. The chain recombines TRBV6-5 with TRBJ2-3; TRBD2 matches 12 bases. The germline V gene encodes CDR1 MNHEY and CDR2 SVGAGI. The CDR3 contains 15 residues. The junction had 1 base not matched to a gene; V was cut back by 2 bases and J by 4 bases. Here the CDR3 DNA reads TGTGCCAGCAGTTACGGGACTAGCGGGTCAGATACGCAGTATTTT. Amino acids: CASSYGTSGSDTQYF.

This clonotype was detected many times. The chain combines TRBV28 with TRBJ2-7, with 9 bases lining up with TRBD2. CDR1 is MDHEN, CDR2 SYDVKM, per germline. This CDR3 has 12 residues. This CDR3 is CAGRGSGGEQYF. The CDR3 nucleotides are TGTGCGGGGCGGGGTAGCGGGGGCGAGCAGTACTTC.